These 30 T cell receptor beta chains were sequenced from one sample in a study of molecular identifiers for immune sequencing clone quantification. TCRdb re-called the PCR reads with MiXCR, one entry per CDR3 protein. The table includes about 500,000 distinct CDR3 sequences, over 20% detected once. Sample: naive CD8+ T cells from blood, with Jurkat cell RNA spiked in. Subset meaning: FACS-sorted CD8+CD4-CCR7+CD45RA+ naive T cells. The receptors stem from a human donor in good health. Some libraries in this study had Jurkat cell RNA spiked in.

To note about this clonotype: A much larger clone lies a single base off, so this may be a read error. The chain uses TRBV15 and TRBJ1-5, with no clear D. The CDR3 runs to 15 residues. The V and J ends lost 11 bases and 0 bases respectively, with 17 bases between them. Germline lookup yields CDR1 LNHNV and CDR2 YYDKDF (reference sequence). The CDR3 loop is CAATPSSNSNQPQHF. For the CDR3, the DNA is TGTGCCGCCACCCCGAGCTCGAATAGCAATCAGCCCCAGCATTTT.

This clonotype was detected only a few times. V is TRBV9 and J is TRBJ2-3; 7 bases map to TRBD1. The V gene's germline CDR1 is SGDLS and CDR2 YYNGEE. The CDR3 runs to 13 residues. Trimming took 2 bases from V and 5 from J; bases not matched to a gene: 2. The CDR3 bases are TGTGCCAGCAGCGTCCAGGGGGAAGATACGCAGTATTTT. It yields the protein CASSVQGEDTQYF.

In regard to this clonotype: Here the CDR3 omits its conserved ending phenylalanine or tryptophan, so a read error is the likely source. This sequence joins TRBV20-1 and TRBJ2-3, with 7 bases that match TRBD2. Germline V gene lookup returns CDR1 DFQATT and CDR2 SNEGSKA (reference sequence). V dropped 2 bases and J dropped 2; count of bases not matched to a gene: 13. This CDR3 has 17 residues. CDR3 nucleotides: TGCAGTGCTAGACCCAACGGTTTAAGCGGGGACACAGATACGCAGTATCTT. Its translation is CSARPNGLSGDTDTQYL.

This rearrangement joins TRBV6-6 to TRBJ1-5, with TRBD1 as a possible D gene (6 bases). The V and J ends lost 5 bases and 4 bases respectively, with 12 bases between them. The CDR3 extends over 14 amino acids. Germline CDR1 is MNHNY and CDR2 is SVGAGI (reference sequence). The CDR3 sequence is CASSPDSDNQPQHF. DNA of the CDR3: TGTGCCAGCAGTCCGGACAGTGATAATCAGCCCCAGCATTTT.

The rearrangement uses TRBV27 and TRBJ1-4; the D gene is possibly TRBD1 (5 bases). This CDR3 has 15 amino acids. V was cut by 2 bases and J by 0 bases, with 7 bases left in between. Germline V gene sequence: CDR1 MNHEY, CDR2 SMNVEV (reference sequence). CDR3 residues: CASSLQGTTNEKLFF. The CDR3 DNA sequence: TGTGCCAGCAGTTTACAGGGAACAACTAATGAAAAACTGTTTTTT. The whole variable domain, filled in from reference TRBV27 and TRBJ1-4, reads EAQVTQNPRYLITVTGKKLTVTCSQNMNHEYMSWYRQDPGLGLRQIYYSMNVEVTDKGDVPEGYKVSRKEKRNFPLILESPSPNQTSLYFCASSLQGTTNEKLFFGSGTQLSVL.

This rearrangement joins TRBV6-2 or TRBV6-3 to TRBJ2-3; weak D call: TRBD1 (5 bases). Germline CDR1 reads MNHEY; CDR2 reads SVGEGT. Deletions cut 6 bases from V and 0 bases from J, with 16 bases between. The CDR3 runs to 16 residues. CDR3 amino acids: CASRQKGLRSTDTQYF. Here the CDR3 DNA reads TGTGCCAGCAGACAAAAGGGGCTTCGAAGCACAGATACGCAGTATTTT.

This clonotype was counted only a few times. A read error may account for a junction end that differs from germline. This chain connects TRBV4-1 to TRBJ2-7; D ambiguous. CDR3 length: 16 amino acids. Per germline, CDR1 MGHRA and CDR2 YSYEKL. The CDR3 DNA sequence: TGCGCCAGCGGCCAAGAATCCGGAAGCGCAGCCTACGAGCAGTACTTC. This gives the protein CASGQESGSAAYEQYF.

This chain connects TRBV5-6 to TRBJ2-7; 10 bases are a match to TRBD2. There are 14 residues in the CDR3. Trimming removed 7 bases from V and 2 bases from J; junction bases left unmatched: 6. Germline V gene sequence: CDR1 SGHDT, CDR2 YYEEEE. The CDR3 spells CASAASGGPYEQYF. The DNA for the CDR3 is TGTGCCAGCGCCGCTAGCGGGGGTCCCTACGAGCAGTACTTC.

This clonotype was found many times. The CDR3 reads CASSLPTGLAEAFF. The CDR3 DNA sequence: TGTGCCAGCAGTTTACCGACAGGGCTCGCTGAAGCTTTCTTT. The J gene is TRBJ1-1, the V gene TRBV12-3 or TRBV12-4, with 7 bases that match TRBD1. The CDR3 loop spans 14 amino acids. Germline trimming cut 2 bases from V and 6 bases from J; bases unmatched to any gene: 6.

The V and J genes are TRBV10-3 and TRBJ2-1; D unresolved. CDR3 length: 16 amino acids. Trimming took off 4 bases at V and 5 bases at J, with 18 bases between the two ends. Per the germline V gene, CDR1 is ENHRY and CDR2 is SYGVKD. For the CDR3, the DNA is TGTGCCATCAGTGGTCTATCCCAGCCTGGGCACAATGAGCAGTTCTTC. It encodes CAISGLSQPGHNEQFF.

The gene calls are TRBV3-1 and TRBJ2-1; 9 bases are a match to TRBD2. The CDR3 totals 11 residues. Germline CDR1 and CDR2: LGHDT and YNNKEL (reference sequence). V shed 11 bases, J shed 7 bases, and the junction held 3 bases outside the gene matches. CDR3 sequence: CACGGANEQFF. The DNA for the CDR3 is TGTGCCTGCGGGGGGGCGAATGAGCAGTTCTTC.

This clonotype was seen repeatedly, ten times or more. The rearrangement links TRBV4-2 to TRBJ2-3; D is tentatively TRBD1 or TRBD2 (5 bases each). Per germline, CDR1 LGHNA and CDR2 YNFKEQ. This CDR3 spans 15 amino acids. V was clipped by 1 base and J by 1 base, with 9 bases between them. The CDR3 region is CASSQVSGRTDTQYF. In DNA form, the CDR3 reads TGTGCCAGCAGCCAAGTATCGGGGCGCACAGATACGCAGTATTTT.

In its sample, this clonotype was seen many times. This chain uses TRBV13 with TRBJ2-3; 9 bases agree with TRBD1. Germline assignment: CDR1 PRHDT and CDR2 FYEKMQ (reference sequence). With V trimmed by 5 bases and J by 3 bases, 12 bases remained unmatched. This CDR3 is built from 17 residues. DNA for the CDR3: TGTGCCAGCAGCGCGAACGTCCGGGACAGGGATACAGATACGCAGTATTTT. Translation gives CASSANVRDRDTDTQYF.

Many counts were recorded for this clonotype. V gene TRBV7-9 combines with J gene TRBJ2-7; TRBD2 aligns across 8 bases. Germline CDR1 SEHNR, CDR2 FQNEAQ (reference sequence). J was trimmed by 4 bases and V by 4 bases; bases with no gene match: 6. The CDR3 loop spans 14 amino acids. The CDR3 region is CASSSGLEIYEQYF. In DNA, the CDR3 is TGTGCCAGCAGCTCGGGACTAGAGATTTACGAGCAGTACTTC.

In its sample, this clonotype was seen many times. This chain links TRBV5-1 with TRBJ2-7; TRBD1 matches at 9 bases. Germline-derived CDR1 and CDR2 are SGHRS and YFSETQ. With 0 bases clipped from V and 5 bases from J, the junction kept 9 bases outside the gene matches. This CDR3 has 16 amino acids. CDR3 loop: CASSLDPRDRDNEQYF. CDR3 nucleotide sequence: TGCGCCAGCAGCTTGGACCCACGGGACAGGGATAACGAGCAGTACTTC.

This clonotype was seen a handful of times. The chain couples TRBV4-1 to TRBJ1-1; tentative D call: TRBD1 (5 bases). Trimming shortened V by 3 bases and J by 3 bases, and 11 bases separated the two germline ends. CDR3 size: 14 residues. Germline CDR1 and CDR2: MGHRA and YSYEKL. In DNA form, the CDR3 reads TGCGCCAGCAGCCATGACAGTTGGGACACTGAAGCTTTCTTT. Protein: CASSHDSWDTEAFF.

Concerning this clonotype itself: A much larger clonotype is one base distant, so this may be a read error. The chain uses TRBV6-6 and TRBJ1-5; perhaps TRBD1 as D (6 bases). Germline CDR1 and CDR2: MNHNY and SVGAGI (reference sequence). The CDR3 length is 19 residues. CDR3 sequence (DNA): TGTACCAGCAGTTACTTTGGGGGCGCCGGTTTTCTCAGCAATCAGCCCCAGCATTTT. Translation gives CTSSYFGGAGFLSNQPQHF.

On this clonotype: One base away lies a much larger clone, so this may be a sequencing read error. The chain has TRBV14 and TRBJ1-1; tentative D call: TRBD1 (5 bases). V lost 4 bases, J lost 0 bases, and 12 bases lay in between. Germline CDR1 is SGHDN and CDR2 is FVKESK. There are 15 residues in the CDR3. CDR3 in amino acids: CASSPRGRLNTEAFF. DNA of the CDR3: TGTGCCAGCAGCCCCCGGGGCAGACTGAACACTGAAGCTTTCTTT.

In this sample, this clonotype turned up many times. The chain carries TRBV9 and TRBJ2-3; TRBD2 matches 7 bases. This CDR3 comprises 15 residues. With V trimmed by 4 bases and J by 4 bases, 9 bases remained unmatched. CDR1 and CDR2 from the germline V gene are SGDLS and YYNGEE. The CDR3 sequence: CASSYGRGRADTQYF. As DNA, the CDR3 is TGTGCCAGCAGCTATGGGAGGGGTCGGGCAGATACGCAGTATTTT.

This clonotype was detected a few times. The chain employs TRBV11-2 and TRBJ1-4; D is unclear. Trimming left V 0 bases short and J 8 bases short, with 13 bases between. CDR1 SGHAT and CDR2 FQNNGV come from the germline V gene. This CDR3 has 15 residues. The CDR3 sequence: CASSLDYGVSEKLFF. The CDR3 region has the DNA TGTGCCAGCAGCTTAGATTACGGGGTTAGCGAAAAACTGTTTTTT.

The chain's CDR3 is CASSQAGTYSGNTIYF. In DNA form, the CDR3 reads TGTGCCAGCAGCCAAGCAGGAACCTACTCTGGAAACACCATATATTTT. The chain combines TRBV4-2 with TRBJ1-3; D is ambiguous. Germline values: CDR1 LGHNA, CDR2 YNFKEQ. Trimming removed 1 base at V and 0 bases at J, with 10 bases between. The CDR3 has 16 amino acids.

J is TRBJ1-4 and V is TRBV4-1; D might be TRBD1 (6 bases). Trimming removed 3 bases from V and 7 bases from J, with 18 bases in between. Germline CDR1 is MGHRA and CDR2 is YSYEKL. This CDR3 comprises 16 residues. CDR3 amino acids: CASSHAVGGLAEKLFF. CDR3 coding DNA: TGCGCCAGCAGCCATGCCGTGGGGGGGCTAGCTGAAAAACTGTTTTTT.

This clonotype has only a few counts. CDR3 nucleotide sequence: TGTGCCAGCAGCTCCACAAAATCGGGCCCCGAGGGCGAGCAGTACTTC. Amino acids: CASSSTKSGPEGEQYF. The chain recombines TRBV11-3 with TRBJ2-7, with D perhaps TRBD2 (5 bases). The germline V and J ends were trimmed by 4 bases and 6 bases, with 22 bases remaining between them. Germline V gene sequence: CDR1 SGHNT, CDR2 YENEEA. This CDR3 is 16 amino acids long.

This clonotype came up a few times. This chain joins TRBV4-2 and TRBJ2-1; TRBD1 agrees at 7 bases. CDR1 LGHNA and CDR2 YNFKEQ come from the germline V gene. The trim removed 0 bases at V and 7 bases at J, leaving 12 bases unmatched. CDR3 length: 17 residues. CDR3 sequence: CASSQDKTGITRNEQFF. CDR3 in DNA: TGTGCCAGCAGCCAAGACAAGACAGGGATTACAAGGAATGAGCAGTTCTTC.

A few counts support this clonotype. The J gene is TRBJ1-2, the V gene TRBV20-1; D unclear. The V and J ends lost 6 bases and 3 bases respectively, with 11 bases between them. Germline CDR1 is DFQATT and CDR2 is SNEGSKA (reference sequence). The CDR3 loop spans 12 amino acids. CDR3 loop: CSAPEGHYGYTF. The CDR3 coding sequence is TGCAGTGCCCCAGAGGGCCACTATGGCTACACCTTC.

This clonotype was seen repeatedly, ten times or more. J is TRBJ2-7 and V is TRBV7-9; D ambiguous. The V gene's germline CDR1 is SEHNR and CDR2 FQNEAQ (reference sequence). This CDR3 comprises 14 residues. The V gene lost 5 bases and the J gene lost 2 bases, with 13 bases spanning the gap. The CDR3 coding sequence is TGTGCCAGCAGCGCCTACCGACCTCCCTACGAGCAGTACTTC. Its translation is CASSAYRPPYEQYF. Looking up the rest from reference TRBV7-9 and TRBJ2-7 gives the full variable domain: DTGVSQNPRHKITKRGQNVTFRCDPISEHNRLYWYRQTLGQGPEFLTYFQNEAQLEKSRLLSDRFSAERPKGSFSTLEIQRTEQGDSAMYLCASSAYRPPYEQYFGPGTRLTVT.

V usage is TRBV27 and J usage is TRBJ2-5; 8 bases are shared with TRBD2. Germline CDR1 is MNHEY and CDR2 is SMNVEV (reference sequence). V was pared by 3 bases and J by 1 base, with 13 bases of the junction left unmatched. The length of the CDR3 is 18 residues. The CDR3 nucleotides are TGTGCCAGCAGTTTGGCGGGGGGCGCTTTGATGGGCCAAGAGACCCAGTACTTC. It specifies CASSLAGGALMGQETQYF.

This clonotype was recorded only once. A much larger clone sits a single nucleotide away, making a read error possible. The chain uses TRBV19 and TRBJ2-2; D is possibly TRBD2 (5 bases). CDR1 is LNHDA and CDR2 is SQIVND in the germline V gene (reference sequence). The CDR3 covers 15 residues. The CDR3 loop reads CASSMSGRGTGKLFF. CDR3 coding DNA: TGTGCCAGTAGTATGTCCGGAAGAGGCACCGGGAAGCTGTTTTTT.

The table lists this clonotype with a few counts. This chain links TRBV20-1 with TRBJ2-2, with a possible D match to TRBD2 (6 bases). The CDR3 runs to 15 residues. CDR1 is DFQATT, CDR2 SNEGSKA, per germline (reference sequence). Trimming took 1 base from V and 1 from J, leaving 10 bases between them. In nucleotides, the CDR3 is TGCAGTGCTAGAGGGCGGGATGAGAACACCGGGGAGCTGTTTTTT. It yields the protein CSARGRDENTGELFF.

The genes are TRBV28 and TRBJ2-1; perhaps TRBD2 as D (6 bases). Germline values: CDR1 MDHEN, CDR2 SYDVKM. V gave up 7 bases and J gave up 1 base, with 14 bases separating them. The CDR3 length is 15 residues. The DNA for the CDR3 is TGTGCCAGCATCCCCGGGGGTGGGTCCTACAATGAGCAGTTCTTC. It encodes CASIPGGGSYNEQFF.